The 29 T cell receptor beta chains below all came from one sample that was sequenced in a study of blood T cell repertoires in COVID-19. Repertoires were generated with immunoSEQ multiplex PCR, while TCRdb's copy carries only in-frame clones and drops some. There are hundreds of thousands of clones in the sample; approximately 85% occur only once, and 1% lies in the top ten. The sample was PBMCs or T cells enriched from blood (not recorded which). The receptors stem from a woman under 40 who had recovered from COVID-19.

The V and J genes are TRBV7-2 and TRBJ1-2; 10 bases fit TRBD1. The germline V gene encodes CDR1 SGHTA and CDR2 FQGNSA. There are 13 residues in the CDR3. Trimming cost V 5 bases and J 5 bases; bases outside gene matches: 2. The CDR3 region is CASSAGQGYGYTF. The CDR3 bases are TGTGCCAGCAGCGCGGGACAGGGGTATGGCTACACCTTC.

This clone was seen just once. The genes are TRBV27 and TRBJ1-1; TRBD1 matches at 9 bases. After removal of 3 bases from V and 6 bases from J, the junction contained 5 bases not matched to a gene. The CDR3 is 14 amino acids. Germline V gives CDR1 MNHEY, CDR2 SMNVEV (reference sequence). CDR3: CASSFTGGLAEAFF. The CDR3 bases are TGTGCCAGCAGTTTTACAGGGGGCTTGGCTGAAGCTTTCTTT.

The gene calls are TRBV25-1 and TRBJ1-3; 7 nucleotides line up with TRBD1. This CDR3 comprises 14 residues. The ends lost 6 bases at V and 4 bases at J; junction bases unmatched: 6. Germline V lookup: CDR1 MGHDK, CDR2 SYGVNS. The CDR3 spells CASRETGTGNTIYF. As DNA, the CDR3 is TGTGCCAGCAGGGAGACAGGGACGGGAAACACCATATATTTT. Supplemented by reference TRBV25-1 and TRBJ1-3, the full variable domain reads EADIYQTPRYLVIGTGKKITLECSQTMGHDKMYWYQQDPGMELHLIHYSYGVNSTEKGDLSSESTVSRIRTEHFPLTLESARPSHTSQYLCASRETGTGNTIYFGEGSWLTVV.

The V call is TRBV11-3, the J call TRBJ2-7; a possible D gene is TRBD1 (5 bases). The CDR3 covers 13 residues. Per the germline V gene, CDR1 is SGHNT and CDR2 is YENEEA. Trimming left V 2 bases short and J 1 base short, with 6 bases between. This chain's CDR3 is CASSLRGSYEQYF. The DNA for the CDR3 is TGTGCCAGCAGCTTAAGGGGATCCTACGAGCAGTACTTC.

The chain recombines TRBV11-1 with TRBJ1-1; no definite D call. Per germline, CDR1 SGHAT and CDR2 FQDESV (reference sequence). Trimming pared 2 bases from V and 11 bases from J, leaving 18 bases between. The CDR3 consists of 14 residues. CDR3 amino acids: CASSLRSETRIAFF. The CDR3 region has the DNA TGTGCCAGCAGCTTAAGGTCAGAGACTAGAATCGCTTTCTTT. The whole variable domain, filled in from reference TRBV11-1 and TRBJ1-1, reads EAEVAQSPRYKITEKSQAVAFWCDPISGHATLYWYRQILGQGPELLVQFQDESVVDDSQLPKDRFSAERLKGVDSTLKIQPAELGDSAMYLCASSLRSETRIAFFGQGTRLTVV.

The J gene is TRBJ1-2, the V gene TRBV2, with TRBD1 matching 7 bases. Germline CDR1 is SNHLY and CDR2 is FYNNEI. There are 10 residues in the CDR3. The CDR3 nucleotides are TGTGCATTGACAGGGAATGGCTACACCTTC. Its translation is CALTGNGYTF.

The chain carries TRBV5-1 and TRBJ1-4; D may be TRBD1 (5 bases). From germline, CDR1 is SGHRS and CDR2 YFSETQ. The CDR3 is 15 amino acids. V lost 0 bases to trimming and J lost 7 bases, with 13 bases between them. Written as DNA, the CDR3 is TGCGCCAGCAGCTTGGGGGCCGTCCAGGGTGAAAAACTGTTTTTT. Translating gives CASSLGAVQGEKLFF.

The chain's CDR3 is CASVQGQGAYEQYF. CDR3 DNA sequence: TGTGCCAGCGTTCAGGGACAGGGGGCATACGAGCAGTACTTC. The chain combines TRBV2 with TRBJ2-7; TRBD1 matches at 12 bases. Trimming cost V 8 bases and J 4 bases; bases outside gene matches: 6. Germline loops: CDR1 SNHLY, CDR2 FYNNEI. The CDR3 has 14 residues.

This chain joins TRBV6-5 and TRBJ2-7, with 11 bases matching TRBD2. J gave up 1 base and V 2 bases, and 1 base lay outside the gene matches. CDR1 is MNHEY and CDR2 is SVGAGI in the germline V gene. The length of the CDR3 is 15 residues. The chain's CDR3 is CASSYGTSGSYEQYF. DNA of the CDR3: TGTGCCAGCAGTTACGGGACTAGCGGATCCTACGAGCAGTACTTC.

The chain joins TRBV18 to TRBJ1-6; 9 bases are a match to TRBD1. Germline V gene lookup returns CDR1 KGHSH and CDR2 LQKENI. The CDR3 loop spans 14 amino acids. The junction had 4 bases not matched to a gene; V was cut back by 3 bases and J by 10 bases. The CDR3 is CASSPDRGRSPLHF. CDR3 DNA sequence: TGTGCCAGCTCACCGGACAGGGGACGGTCACCCCTCCACTTT.

CDR3 protein: CASTLTGGIEKLFF. CDR3 DNA: TGTGCCAGCACCCTGACAGGGGGTATTGAAAAACTGTTTTTT. The chain recombines TRBV2 with TRBJ1-4; TRBD1 matches 9 bases. The length of the CDR3 is 14 residues. The J segment lost 7 bases and the V segment lost 7 bases, leaving 7 bases of the junction unmatched. The germline V gene encodes CDR1 SNHLY and CDR2 FYNNEI.

V usage is TRBV5-1 and J usage is TRBJ1-2; D possibly corresponds to TRBD1 (5 bases). This CDR3 is built from 14 residues. V was shortened by 3 bases and J by 5 bases, with 14 bases between the two germline ends. CDR1 is SGHRS and CDR2 is YFSETQ in the germline V gene. CDR3 amino acids: CASSWQGPAYGYTF. The CDR3 region has the DNA TGCGCCAGCAGCTGGCAGGGCCCAGCATATGGCTACACCTTC.

This chain connects TRBV28 to TRBJ2-7; 10 nucleotides align to TRBD2. Germline CDR1 MDHEN, CDR2 SYDVKM. With 5 bases clipped from V and 3 bases from J, the junction kept 7 bases outside the gene matches. The CDR3 consists of 15 residues. The CDR3 spells CASSLVAGGIYEQYF. The CDR3 nucleotides are TGTGCCAGCAGTCTCGTAGCGGGAGGAATCTACGAGCAGTACTTC.

The CDR3 nucleotides are TGCGCCAGCAGCCAGGGACAGGGGGTTTTTGTTGAAGCTTTCTTT. It yields the protein CASSQGQGVFVEAFF. The V and J genes are TRBV4-1 and TRBJ1-1, with 11 bases that match TRBD1. This CDR3 region has 15 residues. V was pared by 3 bases and J by 7 bases, with 7 bases of the junction left unmatched. Per the germline V gene, CDR1 is MGHRA and CDR2 is YSYEKL.

The chain uses TRBV7-9 and TRBJ2-7; 7 bases align to TRBD2. This CDR3 comprises 14 residues. Looked up from germline, CDR1 is SEHNR and CDR2 is FQNEAQ (reference sequence). The ends lost 2 bases at V and 2 bases at J; junction bases unmatched: 3. CDR3 coding DNA: TGTGCCAGCAGCTTACGGGAGGAACCCTACGAGCAGTACTTC. This codes for CASSLREEPYEQYF.

The chain carries TRBV27 and TRBJ2-5; 7 nucleotides match TRBD2. With V trimmed by 5 bases and J by 4 bases, 10 bases remained unmatched. CDR1 is MNHEY, CDR2 SMNVEV, per germline (reference sequence). The CDR3 is 15 residues long. In DNA, the CDR3 is TGTGCCAGCAGTCTCTCTAGCGGCTTAGGAGAGACCCAGTACTTC. Translating gives CASSLSSGLGETQYF.

The chain combines TRBV18 with TRBJ1-1; 8 nucleotides align to TRBD1. Germline values: CDR1 KGHSH, CDR2 LQKENI. V shed 3 bases, J shed 8 bases, and the junction held 5 bases outside the gene matches. This CDR3 is built from 13 residues. CDR3 sequence reads: CASSPGQELEAFF. The CDR3 bases are TGTGCCAGCTCACCGGGACAGGAGTTAGAAGCTTTCTTT.

The chain carries TRBV7-3 and TRBJ1-1; D is perhaps TRBD1 (5 bases). The V end was cut by 5 bases, the J end by 6 bases, with 19 bases between. The CDR3 has 15 amino acids. From germline, CDR1 is SGHTA and CDR2 FQGTGA. Here the CDR3 reads CASSADGHATSEAFF. CDR3 DNA: TGTGCCAGCAGCGCAGACGGACACGCCACTTCTGAAGCTTTCTTT.

The gene calls are TRBV11-3 and TRBJ2-7; 7 nucleotides line up with TRBD1. The CDR3 sequence is 13 residues long. Trimming cost V 4 bases and J 3 bases; bases outside gene matches: 3. Germline CDR1 is SGHNT and CDR2 is YENEEA. CDR3 protein: CASSSRTGYEQYF. The CDR3 DNA reads TGTGCCAGCAGCTCCCGGACAGGCTACGAGCAGTACTTC.

This chain links TRBV5-1 with TRBJ2-7; tentatively, D is TRBD1 (6 bases). Germline V gives CDR1 SGHRS, CDR2 YFSETQ. This CDR3 spans 15 amino acids. V was shortened by 4 bases and J by 4 bases, with 18 bases between the two germline ends. The chain's CDR3 is CASSETNRVWYEQYF. The CDR3 DNA reads as TGCGCCAGCAGCGAAACCAACAGGGTGTGGTACGAGCAGTACTTC.

The chain couples TRBV19 to TRBJ1-5; the match to TRBD1 covers 10 bases. The CDR3 contains 16 residues. The J segment lost 7 bases and the V segment lost 5 bases, leaving 11 bases of the junction unmatched. The germline CDR1 and CDR2 sequences are LNHDA and SQIVND (reference sequence). CDR3 loop: CASSYLRDRGDQPQHF. CDR3 nucleotide sequence: TGTGCCAGTAGTTACCTAAGGGACAGGGGTGACCAGCCCCAGCATTTT. Supplemented by reference TRBV19 and TRBJ1-5, the full variable domain reads DGGITQSPKYLFRKEGQNVTLSCEQNLNHDAMYWYRQDPGQGLRLIYYSQIVNDFQKGDIAEGYSVSREKKESFPLTVTSAQKNPTAFYLCASSYLRDRGDQPQHFGDGTRLSIL.

There are a few counts of this clone. The genes are TRBV7-3 and TRBJ2-7, with 10 nucleotides matching TRBD2. The CDR3 is 15 residues long. Germline V gives CDR1 SGHTA, CDR2 FQGTGA. V was pared by 5 bases and J by 8 bases, with 12 bases of the junction left unmatched. The CDR3 DNA reads as TGTGCCAGCAGCCCCTCCGGGACTAGCGCTACGCAGCAGTACTTC. It encodes CASSPSGTSATQQYF.

Details on this clone: This CDR3 is also generated by other DNA sequences in the sample. The chain carries TRBV5-1 and TRBJ2-7; 10 bases agree with TRBD1. Losses at the gene ends were 4 bases for V and 0 bases for J; bases not matched to a gene: 1. In germline, CDR1 is SGHRS, CDR2 YFSETQ. The CDR3 is 14 residues long. The CDR3 DNA sequence: TGCGCCAGCAGCCGGACAGGGGGCTCCTACGAGCAGTACTTC. Its translation: CASSRTGGSYEQYF.

The chain is built from TRBV28 and TRBJ2-7, with 7 bases aligning to TRBD2. CDR1 is MDHEN, CDR2 SYDVKM, per germline. V was pared by 2 bases and J by 0 bases, with 7 bases of the junction left unmatched. This CDR3 is built from 16 residues. CDR3 amino acids: CASSLRAAGDSYEQYF. The DNA for the CDR3 is TGTGCCAGCAGTTTACGCGCGGCGGGGGACTCCTACGAGCAGTACTTC.

The chain is built from TRBV20-1 and TRBJ2-3, with TRBD2 matching over 7 bases. From germline, CDR1 is DFQATT and CDR2 SNEGSKA (reference sequence). Trimming cost V 5 bases and J 9 bases; bases outside gene matches: 14. The CDR3 covers 14 residues. CDR3 amino acids: CSARGGRAHETQYF. The DNA of the CDR3 is TGCAGTGCTCGTGGGGGGAGGGCGCACGAAACGCAGTATTTT.

This clone occurred a few times. This CDR3 is also generated by other DNA sequences in the sample. The V gene is TRBV28, the J gene TRBJ2-6, with D perhaps matching TRBD1 (6 bases). V was shortened by 2 bases and J by 2 bases, with 7 bases between the two germline ends. Germline lookup yields CDR1 MDHEN and CDR2 SYDVKM. CDR3 length: 15 residues. The CDR3 sequence: CASSLGGAGANVLTF. CDR3 DNA: TGTGCCAGCAGTTTAGGGGGCGCTGGGGCCAACGTCCTGACTTTC.

V and J are TRBV19 and TRBJ2-3, with D perhaps TRBD1 (5 bases). Germline lookup yields CDR1 LNHDA and CDR2 SQIVND (reference sequence). The CDR3 contains 15 residues. Trimming removed 4 bases at V and 6 bases at J, with 17 bases between. CDR3 sequence (DNA): TGTGCCAGTAGTAGCGACAGTTTCCTTCGGGATACGCAGTATTTT. Residues: CASSSDSFLRDTQYF.

This clone was picked up one time. This chain links TRBV5-1 with TRBJ1-2; TRBD1 might be the D (6 bases). This CDR3 has 15 amino acids. Germline V gene data show CDR1 as SGHRS and CDR2 as YFSETQ. Trimming took off 1 base at V and 7 bases at J, with 17 bases between the two ends. The CDR3 reads CASSLSLQGGGGYTF. CDR3 bases: TGCGCCAGCAGCTTGTCATTACAGGGCGGAGGTGGCTACACCTTC.

The genes are TRBV28 and TRBJ2-7, with D possibly being TRBD1 (5 bases). The CDR3 contains 14 residues. Trimming left V 5 bases short and J 2 bases short, with 13 bases between. The V gene's germline CDR1 is MDHEN and CDR2 SYDVKM. The CDR3 region has the DNA TGTGCCAGCAGTCCGACGGACAAAGCCTACGAGCAGTACTTC. Translated: CASSPTDKAYEQYF.